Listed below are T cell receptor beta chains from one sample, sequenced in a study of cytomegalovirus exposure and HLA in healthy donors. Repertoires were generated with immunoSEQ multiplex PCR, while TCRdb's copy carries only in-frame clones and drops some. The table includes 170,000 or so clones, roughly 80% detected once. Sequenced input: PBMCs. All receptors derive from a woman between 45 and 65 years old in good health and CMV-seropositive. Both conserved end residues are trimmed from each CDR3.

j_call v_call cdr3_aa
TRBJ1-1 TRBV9 ASSAGERAEAF
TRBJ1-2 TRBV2 ASSVDRRIDYGYT
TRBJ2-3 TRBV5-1 ASSLGRGRNTDTQY
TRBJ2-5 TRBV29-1 SVEGPGGETQY
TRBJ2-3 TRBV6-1 ASSERDRASQY
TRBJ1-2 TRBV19 ASSILAGQGTGYT
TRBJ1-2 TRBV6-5 ASSYVGQGSGGYT
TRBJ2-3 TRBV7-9 ASSPEQGYDTQY
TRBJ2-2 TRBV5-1 ASSRAQGGTGELF
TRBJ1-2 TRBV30 AWSVGTGLYGYT
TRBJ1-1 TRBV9 ASGRVDTEAF
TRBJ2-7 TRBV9 ASSPPQRDEQY
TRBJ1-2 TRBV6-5 ASRRGQSYGYT
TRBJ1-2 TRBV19 ASSMAGTVNYGYT
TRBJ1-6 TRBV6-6 ASSYPGQGGSPLH
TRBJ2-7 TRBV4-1 ASSQAWASYEQY
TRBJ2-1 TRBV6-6 ASSSSGGDYNEQF
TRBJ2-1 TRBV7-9 ASSPSGGARNEQF
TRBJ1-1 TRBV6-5 ASRNEDRGGTEAF
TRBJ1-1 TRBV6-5 ASRQGSFTEAF
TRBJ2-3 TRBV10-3 AISGGLAGNPSTDTQY
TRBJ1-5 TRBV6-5 ASTSSGGYQPQH
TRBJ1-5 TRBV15 ATSRDRRGNQPQH
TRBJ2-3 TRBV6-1 ASSEAKARSQY
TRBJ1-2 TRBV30 AWSGSDRAGYT
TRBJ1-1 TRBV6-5 ASRRDTEAF
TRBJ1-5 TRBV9 ASSGAGNQPQH
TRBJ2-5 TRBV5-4 ASSPGLAGGPEETQY
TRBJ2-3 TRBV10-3 AISEAGQGTDTQY
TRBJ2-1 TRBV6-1 ASSEFGLAGGTNEQF
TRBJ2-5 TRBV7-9 ASSLWGREETQY
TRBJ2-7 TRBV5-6 ASSFLGQGTYEQY
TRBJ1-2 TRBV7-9 ASSLDRGPRTNYGYT